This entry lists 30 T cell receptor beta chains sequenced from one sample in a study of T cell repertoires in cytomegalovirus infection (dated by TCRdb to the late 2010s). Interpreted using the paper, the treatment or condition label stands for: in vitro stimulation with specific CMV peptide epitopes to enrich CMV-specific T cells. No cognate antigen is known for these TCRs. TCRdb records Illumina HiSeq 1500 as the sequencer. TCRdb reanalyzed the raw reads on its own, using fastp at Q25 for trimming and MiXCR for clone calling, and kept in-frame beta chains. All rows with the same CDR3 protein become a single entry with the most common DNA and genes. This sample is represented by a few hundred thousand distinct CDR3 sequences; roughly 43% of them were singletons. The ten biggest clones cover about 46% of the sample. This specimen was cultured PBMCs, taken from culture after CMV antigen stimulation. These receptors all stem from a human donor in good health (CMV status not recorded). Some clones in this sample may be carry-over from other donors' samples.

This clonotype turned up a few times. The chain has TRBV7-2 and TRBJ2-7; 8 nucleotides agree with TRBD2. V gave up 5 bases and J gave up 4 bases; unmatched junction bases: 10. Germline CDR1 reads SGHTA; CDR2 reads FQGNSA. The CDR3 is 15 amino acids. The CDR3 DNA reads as TGTGCCAGCAGCCTAAATAGCGGGAAGGCTTACGAGCAGTACTTC. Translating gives CASSLNSGKAYEQYF.

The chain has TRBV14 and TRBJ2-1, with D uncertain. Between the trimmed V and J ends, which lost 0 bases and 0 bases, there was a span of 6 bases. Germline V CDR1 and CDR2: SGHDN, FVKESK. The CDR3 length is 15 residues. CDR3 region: CASSQDRNSYNEQFF. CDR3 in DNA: TGTGCCAGCAGCCAAGACAGAAACTCCTACAATGAGCAGTTCTTC.

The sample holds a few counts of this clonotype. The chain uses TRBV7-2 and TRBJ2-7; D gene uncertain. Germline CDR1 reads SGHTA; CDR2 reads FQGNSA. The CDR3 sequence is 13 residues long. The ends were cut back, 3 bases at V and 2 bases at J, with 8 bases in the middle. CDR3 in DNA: TGTGCCAGCAGCTTGGCGGACGCCTACGAGCAGTACTTC. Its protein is CASSLADAYEQYF.

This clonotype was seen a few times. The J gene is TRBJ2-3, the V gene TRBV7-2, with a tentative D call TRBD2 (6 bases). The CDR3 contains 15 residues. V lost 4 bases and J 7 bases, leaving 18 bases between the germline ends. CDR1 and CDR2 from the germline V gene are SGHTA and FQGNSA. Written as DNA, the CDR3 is TGTGCCAGCAGCTCAAGGGCGGGCGGAGGGTATACGCAGTATTTT. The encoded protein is CASSSRAGGGYTQYF.

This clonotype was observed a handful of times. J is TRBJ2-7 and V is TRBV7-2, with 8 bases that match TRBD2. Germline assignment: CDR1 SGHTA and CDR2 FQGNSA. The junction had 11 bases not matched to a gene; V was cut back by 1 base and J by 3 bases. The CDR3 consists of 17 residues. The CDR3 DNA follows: TGTGCCAGCAGCTTAGTCGGGGGTAGCGGGATTTTCTACGAGCAGTACTTC. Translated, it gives CASSLVGGSGIFYEQYF.

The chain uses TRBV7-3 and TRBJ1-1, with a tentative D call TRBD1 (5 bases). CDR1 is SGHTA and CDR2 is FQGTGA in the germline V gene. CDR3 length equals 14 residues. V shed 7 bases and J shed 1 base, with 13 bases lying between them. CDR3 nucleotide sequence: TGTGCCAGCACCCTCCAGGGTGGGAACACTGAAGCTTTCTTT. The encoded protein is CASTLQGGNTEAFF.

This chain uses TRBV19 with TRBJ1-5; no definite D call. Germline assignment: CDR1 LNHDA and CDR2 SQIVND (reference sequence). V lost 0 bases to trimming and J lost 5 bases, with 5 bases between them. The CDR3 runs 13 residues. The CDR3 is CASSIEVYQPQHF. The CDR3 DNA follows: TGTGCCAGTAGTATAGAAGTGTATCAGCCCCAGCATTTT.

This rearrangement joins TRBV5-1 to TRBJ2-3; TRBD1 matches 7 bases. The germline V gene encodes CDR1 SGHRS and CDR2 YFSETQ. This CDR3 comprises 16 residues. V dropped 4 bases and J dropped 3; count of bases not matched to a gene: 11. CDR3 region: CASSEYRGPRTDTQYF. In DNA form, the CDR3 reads TGCGCCAGCAGCGAATACAGGGGCCCCCGGACAGATACGCAGTATTTT.

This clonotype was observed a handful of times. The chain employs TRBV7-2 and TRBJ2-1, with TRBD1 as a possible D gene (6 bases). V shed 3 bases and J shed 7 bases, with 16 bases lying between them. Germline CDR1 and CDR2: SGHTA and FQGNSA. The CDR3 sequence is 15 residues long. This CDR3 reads CASSFRDTKRNEQFF. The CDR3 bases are TGTGCCAGCAGCTTCAGGGACACGAAACGGAATGAGCAGTTCTTC.

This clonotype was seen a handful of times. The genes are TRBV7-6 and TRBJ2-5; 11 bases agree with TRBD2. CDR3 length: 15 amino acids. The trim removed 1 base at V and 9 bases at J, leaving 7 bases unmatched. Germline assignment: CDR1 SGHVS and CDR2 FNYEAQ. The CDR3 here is CASSLGLAGLGAQYF. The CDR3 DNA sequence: TGTGCCAGCAGCTTAGGACTAGCGGGATTGGGGGCCCAGTACTTC. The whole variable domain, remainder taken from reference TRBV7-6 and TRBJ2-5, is GAGVSQSPRYKVTKRGQDVALRCDPISGHVSLYWYRQALGQGPEFLTYFNYEAQQDKSGLPNDRFSAERPEGSISTLTIQRTEQRDSAMYRCASSLGLAGLGAQYFGPGTRLLVL.

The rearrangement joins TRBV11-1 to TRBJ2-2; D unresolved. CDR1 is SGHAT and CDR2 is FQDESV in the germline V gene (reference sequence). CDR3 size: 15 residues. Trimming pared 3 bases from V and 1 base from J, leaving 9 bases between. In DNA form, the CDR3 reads TGTGCCAGCAGCTTCTCGGCTAGGAACACCGGGGAGCTGTTTTTT. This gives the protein CASSFSARNTGELFF.

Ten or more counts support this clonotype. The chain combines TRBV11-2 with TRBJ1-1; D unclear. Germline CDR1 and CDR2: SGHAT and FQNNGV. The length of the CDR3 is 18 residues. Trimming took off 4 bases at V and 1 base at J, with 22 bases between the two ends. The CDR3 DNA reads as TGTGCCAGCAGCTCCCCGTTTCATGTGGGGTTAGGGAACACTGAAGCTTTCTTT. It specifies CASSSPFHVGLGNTEAFF.

This CDR3 reads CASSFRGQGSYEQYF. The DNA for the CDR3 is TGTGCCAGCAGTTTCCGGGGACAAGGGTCGTACGAGCAGTACTTC. The chain employs TRBV12-3 or TRBV12-4 and TRBJ2-7; perhaps TRBD1 as D (6 bases). The ends were cut back, 3 bases at V and 4 bases at J, with 16 bases in the middle. The CDR3 consists of 15 residues.

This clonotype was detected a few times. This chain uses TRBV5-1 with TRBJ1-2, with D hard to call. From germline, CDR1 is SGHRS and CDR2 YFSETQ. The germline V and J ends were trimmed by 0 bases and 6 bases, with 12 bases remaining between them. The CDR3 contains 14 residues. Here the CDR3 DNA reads TGCGCCAGCAGCTTGGGCCCACAAGGTGATGGCTACACCTTC. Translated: CASSLGPQGDGYTF.

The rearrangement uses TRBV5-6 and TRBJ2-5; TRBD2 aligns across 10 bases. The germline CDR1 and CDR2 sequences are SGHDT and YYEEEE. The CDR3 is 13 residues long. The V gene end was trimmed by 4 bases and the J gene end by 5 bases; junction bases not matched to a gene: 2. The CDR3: CASSETSGETQYF. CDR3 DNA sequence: TGTGCCAGCAGCGAGACTAGCGGGGAGACCCAGTACTTC.

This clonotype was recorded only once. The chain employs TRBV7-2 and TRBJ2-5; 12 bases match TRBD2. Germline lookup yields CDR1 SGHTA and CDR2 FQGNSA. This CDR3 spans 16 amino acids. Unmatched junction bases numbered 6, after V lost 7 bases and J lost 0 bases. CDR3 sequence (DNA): TGTGCCAGCACCGCCCGACTAGCGGGGGACCAAGAGACCCAGTACTTC. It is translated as CASTARLAGDQETQYF.

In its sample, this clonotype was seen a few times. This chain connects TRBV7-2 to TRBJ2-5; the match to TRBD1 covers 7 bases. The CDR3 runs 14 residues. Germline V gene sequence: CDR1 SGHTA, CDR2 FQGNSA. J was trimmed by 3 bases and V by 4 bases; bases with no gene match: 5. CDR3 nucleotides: TGTGCCAGCAGCTCTAGGGGACAGAAAGAGACCCAGTACTTC. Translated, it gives CASSSRGQKETQYF.

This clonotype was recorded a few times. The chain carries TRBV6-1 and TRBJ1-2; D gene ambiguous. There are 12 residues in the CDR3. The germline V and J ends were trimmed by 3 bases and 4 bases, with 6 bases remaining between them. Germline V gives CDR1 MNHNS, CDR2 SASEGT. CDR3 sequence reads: CASSDWGYGYTF. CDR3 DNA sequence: TGTGCCAGCAGTGACTGGGGCTATGGCTACACCTTC.

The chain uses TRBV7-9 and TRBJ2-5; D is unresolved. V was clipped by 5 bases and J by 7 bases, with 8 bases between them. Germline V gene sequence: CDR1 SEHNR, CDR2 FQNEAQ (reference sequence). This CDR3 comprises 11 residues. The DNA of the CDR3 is TGTGCCAGCAGCCCCGATGGGACCCAGTACTTC. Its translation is CASSPDGTQYF.

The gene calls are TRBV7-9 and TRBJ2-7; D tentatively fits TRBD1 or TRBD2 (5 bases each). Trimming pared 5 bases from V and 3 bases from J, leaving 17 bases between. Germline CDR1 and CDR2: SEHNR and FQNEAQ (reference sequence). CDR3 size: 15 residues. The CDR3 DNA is TGTGCCAGCAGCCGGGGACCACCAAGCGGCTACGAGCAGTACTTC. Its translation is CASSRGPPSGYEQYF.

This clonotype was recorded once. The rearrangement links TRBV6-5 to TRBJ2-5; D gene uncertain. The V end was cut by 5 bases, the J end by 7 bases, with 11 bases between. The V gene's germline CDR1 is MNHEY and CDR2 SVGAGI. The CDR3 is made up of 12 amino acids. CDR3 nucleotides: TGTGCCAGCAGTGGCGCAGTCGGGACCCAGTACTTC. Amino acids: CASSGAVGTQYF.

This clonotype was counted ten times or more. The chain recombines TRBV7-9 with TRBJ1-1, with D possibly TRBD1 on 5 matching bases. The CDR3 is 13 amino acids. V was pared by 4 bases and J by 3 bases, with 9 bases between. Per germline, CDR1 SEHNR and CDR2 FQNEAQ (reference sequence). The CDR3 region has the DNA TGTGCCAGCAGCTCGGACAAAGACACTGAAGCTTTCTTT. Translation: CASSSDKDTEAFF.

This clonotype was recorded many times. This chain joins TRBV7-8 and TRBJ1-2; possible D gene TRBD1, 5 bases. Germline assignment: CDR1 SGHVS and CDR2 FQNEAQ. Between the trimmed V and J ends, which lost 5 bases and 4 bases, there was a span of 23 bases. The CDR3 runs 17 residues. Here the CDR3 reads CASSLVHRGFWGYGYTF. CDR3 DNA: TGTGCCAGCAGCCTAGTCCATCGGGGCTTTTGGGGCTATGGCTACACCTTC.

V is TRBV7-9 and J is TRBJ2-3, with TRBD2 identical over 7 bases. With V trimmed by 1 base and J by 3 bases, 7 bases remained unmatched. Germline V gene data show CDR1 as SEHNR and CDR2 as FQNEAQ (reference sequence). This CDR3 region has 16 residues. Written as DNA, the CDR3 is TGTGCCAGCAGCTTAGTGACGGGAGGTCATACAGATACGCAGTATTTT. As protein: CASSLVTGGHTDTQYF.

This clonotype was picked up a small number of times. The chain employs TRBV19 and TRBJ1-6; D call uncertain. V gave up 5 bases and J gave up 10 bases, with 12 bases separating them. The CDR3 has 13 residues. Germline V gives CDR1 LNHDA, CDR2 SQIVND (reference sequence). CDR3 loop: CASSVEIGSPLHF. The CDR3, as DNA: TGTGCCAGTAGTGTGGAGATTGGCTCACCCCTCCACTTT.

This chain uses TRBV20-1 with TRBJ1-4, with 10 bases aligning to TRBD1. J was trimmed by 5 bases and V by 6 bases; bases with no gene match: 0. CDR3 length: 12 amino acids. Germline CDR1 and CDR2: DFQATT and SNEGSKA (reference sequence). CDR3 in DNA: TGCAGTGCGGGACAGGGGAATGAAAAACTGTTTTTT. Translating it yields CSAGQGNEKLFF.

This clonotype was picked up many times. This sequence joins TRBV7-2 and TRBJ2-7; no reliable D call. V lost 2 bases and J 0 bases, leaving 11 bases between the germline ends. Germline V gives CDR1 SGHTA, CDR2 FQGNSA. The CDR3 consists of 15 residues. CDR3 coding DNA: TGTGCCAGCAGCTTAAGAGGCAGCCACTCCTACGAGCAGTACTTC. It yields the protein CASSLRGSHSYEQYF. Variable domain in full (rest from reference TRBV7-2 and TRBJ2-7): GAGVSQSPSNKVTEKGKDVELRCDPISGHTALYWYRQSLGQGLEFLIYFQGNSAPDKSGLPSDRFSAERTGGSVSTLTIQRTQQEDSAVYLCASSLRGSHSYEQYFGPGTRLTVT.

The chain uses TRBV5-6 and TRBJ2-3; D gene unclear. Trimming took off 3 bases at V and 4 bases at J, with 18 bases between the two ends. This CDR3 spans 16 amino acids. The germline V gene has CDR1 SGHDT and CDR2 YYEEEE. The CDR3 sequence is CASSSWRGIIADTQYF. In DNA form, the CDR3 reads TGTGCCAGCAGCTCGTGGAGAGGTATCATCGCAGATACGCAGTATTTT.

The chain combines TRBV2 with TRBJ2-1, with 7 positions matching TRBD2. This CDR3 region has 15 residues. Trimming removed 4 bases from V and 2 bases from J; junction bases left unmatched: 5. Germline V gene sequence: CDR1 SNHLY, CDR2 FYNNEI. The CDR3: CASSALSGAYNEQFF. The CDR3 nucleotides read TGTGCCAGCAGTGCCTTAAGCGGGGCCTACAATGAGCAGTTCTTC.

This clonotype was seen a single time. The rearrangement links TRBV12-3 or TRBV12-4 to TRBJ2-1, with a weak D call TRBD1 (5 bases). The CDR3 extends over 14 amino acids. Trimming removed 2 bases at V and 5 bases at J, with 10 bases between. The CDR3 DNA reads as TGTGCCAGCAGTTTACAGGCAGGGAACAATGAGCAGTTCTTC. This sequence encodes CASSLQAGNNEQFF.